Sequencing of this T cell receptor beta chain was carried out in a study of T cells in Graves' hyperthyroidism and ophthalmopathy (dated by TCRdb to between 2018 and 2021). Context from the whole study: Peripheral blood samples were taken at the time of initial diagnosis, prior to any treatment. A discovery cohort of 95 to 100 patients, 43 with Graves' ophthalmopathy and under 60 with stable Graves' hyperthyroidism, was used to find distinguishing TCR V-J signatures. Prospective prediction of ophthalmopathy was tested in an independent validation cohort of approximately 18 hyperthyroidism patients and 15 to 17 patients who later progressed to ophthalmopathy. For training and testing, the 100 patients in the discovery cohort were randomly divided in a 7:3 ratio. In addition, the study compared T-cell repertoires in thyroid tissue and in blood from six Graves' hyperthyroidism patients. Once sampling was done, hyperthyroidism patients were given methimazole at a starting dose of 30 mg daily, whereas ophthalmopathy patients were given high-dose intravenous methylprednisolone. TCR Vbeta CDR3 sequencing of 130 to 150 peripheral blood samples (approximately 44 ophthalmopathy, 75 to 85 hyperthyroidism and roughly 17 progressor patients) is reported in the paper.

The V end loses 7 bases and the J end loses 3 bases, and a stretch of 18 bases separates them. The CDR3 runs 14 residues from the cysteine to the phenylalanine. The DNA shown is the 42-base CDR3, in frame from base 1. CDR1 and CDR2 are drawn from the germline V gene (reference sequence): DFQATT, SNEGSKA. TCR beta CDR3 regions were amplified from RNA transcripts. A first-round RT-PCR of the TCR CDR3 used the HTBI primer set with the Qiagen OneStep RT-PCR kit. A second multiplex PCR round built the libraries, followed by size selection and purification. Libraries were sequenced paired-end with 100 bp reads on an Illumina HiSeq2000. Per the authors' processing: SOAPnuke was used to process the raw data, removing reads that contained adapters or uncalled bases, had a mean Phred below 15, or lacked an exact match to the constant primer or identifier. COPE v1.2.5 was used to merge the high-quality paired reads, and each unique nucleotide sequence was defined as a clonotype. MiTCR v1.1 was used to align the clonotypes against IMGT TRBV, TRBD and TRBJ reference segments. The analysis included only V-J combinations with a frequency above 0.0001, which together covered about 99% of the repertoires. The TCS score was defined as F50 (clonal expansion) divided by E x V (chaos), with BLOSUM62-based TCRdist calculated between CDR3 peptides within each V-J. Welch's t-statistics and random forest reduced just over 500 V-J features to 10 to 15, which were used in a naive Bayes classifier (R e1071). In-frame beta chains were kept once TCRdb had trimmed the public reads at Q25 with fastp and called clones with MiXCR. Rows with one shared CDR3 protein collapse into an entry with the most common genes and DNA. TCRdb's processing, not the study's, gives the V and J calls here. The sample table records about 530,000 distinct CDR3 sequences; 15% to 20% of these occur just once. 17% of the sample comes from the top ten.

Ophthalmopathy patients had moderately to severely active disease, with a Clinical Activity Score of 3 or more, a NOSPECS grade of 4 or more, and a disease duration of less than 3 months. Exclusion was applied to patients with uncontrolled infections, other autoimmune diseases, pregnancy or lactation. Diagnoses were based on clinical symptoms, serum thyroxine and TRAb, thyroid ultrasound and orbital computed tomography. Ficoll-Paque density gradient centrifugation was used to isolate PBMCs from about 10 ml of fresh peripheral blood. Total RNA was extracted with Trizol reagent, and quality was checked on an Agilent 2100 Bioanalyzer. The paper's findings and limits, for the study overall: During validation, the model predicted progression to ophthalmopathy a median of approximately 6.5 months ahead of onset, with around 65% sensitivity and roughly 75% specificity. Sample size was not statistically predetermined, and blinding of investigators to group allocation was not performed. In cross-validation, a model built on a 13 V-J signature told ophthalmopathy apart from stable hyperthyroidism with roughly 87% sensitivity and approximately 81% specificity, and in testing the same model reached 80%/75%. Most expanded thyroid clonotypes (frequency above 0.001) were also found in blood, which suggests that blood repertoires may mirror thyroid immune responses.

This clonotype came up many times. Its target antigen remains unknown. Base qualities were left out, and no much larger clone turns up one base away. The V and J genes are TRBV20-1 and TRBJ1-1; perhaps TRBD1 is the D gene, with 6 bases matching. The sequencing sample was made of blood. The receptor was isolated from a woman between 18 and 29 years old with Graves' ophthalmopathy. The nucleotides read TGCAGTGGGGTGGGGGCGACGACCCACACTGAAGCTTTCTTT. The translation is CSGVGATTHTEAFF.